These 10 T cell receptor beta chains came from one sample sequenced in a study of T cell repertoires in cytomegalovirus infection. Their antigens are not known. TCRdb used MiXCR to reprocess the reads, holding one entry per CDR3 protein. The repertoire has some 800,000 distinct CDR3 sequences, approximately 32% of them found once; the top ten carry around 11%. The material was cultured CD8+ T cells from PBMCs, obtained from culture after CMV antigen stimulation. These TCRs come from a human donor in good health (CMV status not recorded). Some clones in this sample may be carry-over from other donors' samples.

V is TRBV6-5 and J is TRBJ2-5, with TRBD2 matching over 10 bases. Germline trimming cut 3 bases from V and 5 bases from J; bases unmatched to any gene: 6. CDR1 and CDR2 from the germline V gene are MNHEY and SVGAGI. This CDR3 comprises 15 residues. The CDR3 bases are TGTGCCAGCAGTTATCTAGCGGGGGACGCGGAGACCCAGTACTTC. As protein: CASSYLAGDAETQYF.

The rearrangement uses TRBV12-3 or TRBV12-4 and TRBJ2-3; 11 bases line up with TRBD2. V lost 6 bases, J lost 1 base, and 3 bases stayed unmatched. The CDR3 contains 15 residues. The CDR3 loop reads CASRLAGAGTDTQYF. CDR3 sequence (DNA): TGTGCCAGCAGACTAGCGGGGGCCGGCACAGATACGCAGTATTTT.

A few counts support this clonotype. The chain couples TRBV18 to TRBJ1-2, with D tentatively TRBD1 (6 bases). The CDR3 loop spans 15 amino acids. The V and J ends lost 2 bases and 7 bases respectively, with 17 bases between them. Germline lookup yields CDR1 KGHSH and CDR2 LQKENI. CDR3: CASSPGPGVIGGYTF. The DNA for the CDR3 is TGTGCCAGCTCACCAGGCCCAGGGGTAATTGGTGGCTACACCTTC.

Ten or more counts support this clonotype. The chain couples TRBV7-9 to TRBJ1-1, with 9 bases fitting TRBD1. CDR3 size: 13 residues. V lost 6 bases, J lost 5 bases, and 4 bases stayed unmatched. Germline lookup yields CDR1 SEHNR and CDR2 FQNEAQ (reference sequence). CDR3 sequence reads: CASRSTGGTEAFF. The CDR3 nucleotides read TGTGCCAGCAGATCGACAGGGGGGACTGAAGCTTTCTTT.

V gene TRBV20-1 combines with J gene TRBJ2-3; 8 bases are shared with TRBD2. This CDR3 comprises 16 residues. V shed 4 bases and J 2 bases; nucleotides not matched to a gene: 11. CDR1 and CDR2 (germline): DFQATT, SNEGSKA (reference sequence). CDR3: CSATRPGLVSTDTQYF. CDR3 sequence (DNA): TGCAGTGCTACTCGTCCGGGACTAGTTTCCACAGATACGCAGTATTTT.

This CDR3 is CASSYSTGGYGYTF. The CDR3 nucleotides are TGTGCCAGCAGTTATTCTACAGGGGGTTATGGCTACACCTTC. The chain is built from TRBV6-5 and TRBJ1-2, with 8 bases lining up with TRBD1. The CDR3 is 14 amino acids. Germline-derived CDR1 and CDR2 are MNHEY and SVGAGI. V was clipped by 3 bases and J by 5 bases; unmatched bases: 5.

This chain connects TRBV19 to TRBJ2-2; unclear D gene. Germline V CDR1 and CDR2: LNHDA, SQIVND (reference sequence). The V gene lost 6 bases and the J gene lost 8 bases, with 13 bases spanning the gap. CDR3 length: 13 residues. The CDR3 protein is CASSLGNLGELFF. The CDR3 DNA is TGTGCCAGTAGCCTGGGCAATTTGGGGGAGCTGTTTTTT.

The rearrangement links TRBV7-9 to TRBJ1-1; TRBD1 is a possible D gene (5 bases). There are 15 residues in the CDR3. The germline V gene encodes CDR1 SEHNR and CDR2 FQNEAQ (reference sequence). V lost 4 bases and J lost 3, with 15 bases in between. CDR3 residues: CASSSLGEGYTEAFF. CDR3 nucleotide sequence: TGTGCCAGCAGCTCCCTCGGGGAGGGGTACACTGAAGCTTTCTTT.

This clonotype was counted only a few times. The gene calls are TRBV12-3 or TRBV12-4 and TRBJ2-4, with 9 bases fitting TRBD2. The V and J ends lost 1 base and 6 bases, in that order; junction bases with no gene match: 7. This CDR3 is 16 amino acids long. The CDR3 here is CASSLDPGLALNIQYF. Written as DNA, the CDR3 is TGTGCCAGCAGTTTAGATCCGGGACTAGCCCTAAACATTCAGTACTTC.

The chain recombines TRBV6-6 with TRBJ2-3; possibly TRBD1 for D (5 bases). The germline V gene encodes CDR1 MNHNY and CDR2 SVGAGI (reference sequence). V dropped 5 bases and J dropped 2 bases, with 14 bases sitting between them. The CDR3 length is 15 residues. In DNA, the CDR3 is TGTGCCAGCAGTCAGACAGAGTTAAACACAGATACGCAGTATTTT. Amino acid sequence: CASSQTELNTDTQYF.